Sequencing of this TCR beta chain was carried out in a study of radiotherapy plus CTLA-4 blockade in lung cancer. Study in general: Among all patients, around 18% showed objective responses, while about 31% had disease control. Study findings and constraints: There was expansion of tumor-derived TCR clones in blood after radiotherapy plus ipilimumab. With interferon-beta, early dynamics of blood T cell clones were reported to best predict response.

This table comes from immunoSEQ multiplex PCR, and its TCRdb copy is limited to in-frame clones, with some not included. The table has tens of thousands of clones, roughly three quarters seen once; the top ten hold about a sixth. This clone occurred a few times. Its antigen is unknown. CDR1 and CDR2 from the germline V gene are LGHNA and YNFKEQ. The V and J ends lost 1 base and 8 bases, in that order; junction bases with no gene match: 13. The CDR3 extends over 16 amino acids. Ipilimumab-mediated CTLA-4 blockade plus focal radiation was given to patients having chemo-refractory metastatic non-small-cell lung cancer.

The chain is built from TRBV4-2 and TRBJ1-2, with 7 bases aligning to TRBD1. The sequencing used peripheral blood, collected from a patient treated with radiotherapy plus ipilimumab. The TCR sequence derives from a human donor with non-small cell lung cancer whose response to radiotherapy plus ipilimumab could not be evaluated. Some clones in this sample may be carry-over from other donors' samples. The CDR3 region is CASSQAGLATGDGYTF. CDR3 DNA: TGTGCCAGCAGCCAAGCCGGGCTAGCCACAGGGGACGGCTACACCTTC.